Ten or more counts support the clone carrying this T cell receptor beta chain. The sample is drawn from a study of regulatory T cells in long-lasting Graves disease. Arm-PCR of CDR3 regions with iRepertoire HTBI primers generated TCR beta libraries. One entry per CDR3 protein results from TCRdb running MiXCR on the multiplex PCR reads. The sample holds around 500,000 distinct CDR3 sequences, roughly 13% seen once. Specified time point: newly diagnosed GD, antithyroid drugs for less than 3 months. PBMC RNA served as the TCR library source. V shed 6 bases and J shed 7 bases, with 12 bases lying between them. The CDR3 extends over 12 amino acids. The same specimen was also included in a second study, on T cells in Graves' hyperthyroidism and ophthalmopathy.

This sample comprised peripheral blood mononuclear cells (PBMCs), obtained at new diagnosis, from a patient treated with antithyroid drugs. The V and J genes are TRBV12-3 or TRBV12-4 and TRBJ2-5; D is perhaps TRBD1 (7 bases). The source of this sequence is a man aged 25 to 45 with Graves disease. CDR3 in amino acids: CASSLQGGTQYF. The DNA for the CDR3 is TGTGCCAGCAGCCTGCAGGGGGGGACCCAGTACTTC.